The 14 T cell receptor beta chains given below trace back to one sample, sequenced in a study of cytomegalovirus exposure and HLA in healthy donors. The PCR made use of 60 Vbeta and 13 Jbeta primers. This table comes from immunoSEQ multiplex PCR, and its TCRdb copy is limited to in-frame clones, with some not included. This sample has approximately 150,000 clones, with 75% to 80% found just once. Material: PBMCs. The source is a man aged 35 to 55 in good health and CMV-seropositive.

The V gene is TRBV7-8, the J gene TRBJ1-1; D perhaps matches TRBD1 (5 bases). Trimming removed 1 base at V and 3 bases at J, with 9 bases between. This CDR3 spans 14 amino acids. Germline-derived CDR1 and CDR2 are SGHVS and FQNEAQ. Here the CDR3 reads CASSLEGIHTEAFF. The DNA of the CDR3 is TGTGCCAGCAGCTTAGAGGGGATTCACACTGAAGCTTTCTTT.

The chain carries TRBV29-1 and TRBJ2-2; 9 positions agree with TRBD1. This CDR3 contains 15 residues. Germline V gene lookup returns CDR1 SQVTM and CDR2 ANQGSEA. The V and J ends lost 2 bases and 7 bases, in that order; junction bases with no gene match: 8. The CDR3 nucleotides are TGCAGCGTTGAAACAGGGGGCGGATTCGGCGGGGAGCTGTTTTTT. Its translation is CSVETGGGFGGELFF.

The gene calls are TRBV11-3 and TRBJ2-7; 10 bases align to TRBD1. V lost 5 bases and J lost 5; bases outside the gene matches: 9. CDR3 size: 15 residues. CDR1 and CDR2 from the germline V gene are SGHNT and YENEEA. The CDR3: CASSARDRGVHEQYF. CDR3 DNA: TGTGCCAGCAGCGCCCGGGACAGGGGTGTCCACGAGCAGTACTTC. The full variable domain, in which reference TRBV11-3 and TRBJ2-7 provide the parts outside the CDR3, is EAGVVQSPRYKIIEKKQPVAFWCNPISGHNTLYWYLQNLGQGPELLIRYENEEAVDDSQLPKDRFSAERLKGVDSTLKIQPAELGDSAVYLCASSARDRGVHEQYFGPGTRLTVT.

The genes are TRBV9 and TRBJ2-6, with 8 positions matching TRBD1. Germline lookup yields CDR1 SGDLS and CDR2 YYNGEE. V dropped 2 bases and J dropped 4; count of bases not matched to a gene: 8. CDR3 size: 17 residues. DNA of the CDR3: TGTGCCAGCAGCGTTGGTCAGGGGGCGCTAGGGGCCAACGTCCTGACTTTC. As protein: CASSVGQGALGANVLTF. The whole variable domain, remainder taken from reference TRBV9 and TRBJ2-6, is DSGVTQTPKHLITATGQRVTLRCSPRSGDLSVYWYQQSLDQGLQFLIQYYNGEERAKGNILERFSAQQFPDLHSELNLSSLELGDSALYFCASSVGQGALGANVLTFGAGSRLTVL.

CDR3 nucleotide sequence: TGTGCCAGCAGCTCCTCTAGCGGGAGATCTGGAGAGCAGTACTTC. Its translation is CASSSSSGRSGEQYF. The V gene is TRBV11-2, the J gene TRBJ2-5, with 10 bases identical to TRBD2. The trim removed 4 bases at V and 11 bases at J, leaving 13 bases unmatched. CDR3 size: 15 residues. Germline V gene lookup returns CDR1 SGHAT and CDR2 FQNNGV.

This chain connects TRBV5-6 to TRBJ2-3, with a tentative D call TRBD1 (5 bases). Per germline, CDR1 SGHDT and CDR2 YYEEEE. Trimming took 2 bases from V and 7 from J, leaving 11 bases between them. This CDR3 comprises 13 residues. CDR3: CASSFQGPYTQYF. DNA of the CDR3: TGTGCCAGCAGCTTCCAGGGCCCTTATACGCAGTATTTT.

The chain uses TRBV14 and TRBJ1-3, with D possibly TRBD1 on 6 matching bases. The germline V gene has CDR1 SGHDN and CDR2 FVKESK. Trimming took off 4 bases at V and 8 bases at J, with 18 bases between the two ends. The CDR3 is made up of 15 amino acids. The CDR3 DNA is TGTGCCAGCAGCCCACAGAGTTTGACAGGACACACCATATATTTT. Its protein product is CASSPQSLTGHTIYF.

The chain employs TRBV5-1 and TRBJ2-7; TRBD2 agrees at 7 bases. The V gene's germline CDR1 is SGHRS and CDR2 YFSETQ. The CDR3 has 14 amino acids. V lost 6 bases to trimming and J lost 5 bases; unmatched junction nucleotides: 11. The CDR3 spells CASNRRGDGDEQYF. CDR3 coding DNA: TGCGCCAGCAACCGTCGGGGGGATGGCGACGAGCAGTACTTC.

This chain joins TRBV6-5 and TRBJ1-2; 7 positions agree with TRBD1. CDR3 length equals 14 residues. The ends lost 7 bases at V and 0 bases at J; junction bases unmatched: 5. Germline values: CDR1 MNHEY, CDR2 SVGAGI. This CDR3 reads CASISRGANYGYTF. The CDR3 DNA reads as TGTGCCAGCATTTCCAGGGGGGCTAACTATGGCTACACCTTC.

Only a few counts were recorded for this clone. The rearrangement uses TRBV30 and TRBJ2-4, with 8 positions matching TRBD1. J gave up 7 bases and V 5 bases, and 7 bases lay outside the gene matches. The CDR3 is 13 amino acids. Germline CDR1 is GTSNPN and CDR2 is SVGIG (reference sequence). The DNA of the CDR3 is TGTGCCTGGGCGACAGGGGATGGTAACATTCAGTACTTC. Protein product: CAWATGDGNIQYF.

The chain carries TRBV25-1 and TRBJ2-3; the D gene is possibly TRBD1 (5 bases). Germline CDR1 and CDR2: MGHDK and SYGVNS. The germline V and J ends were trimmed by 7 bases and 2 bases, with 16 bases remaining between them. The CDR3 is made up of 15 amino acids. Here the CDR3 DNA reads TGTGCCAGCACGAAGGAAGGGGCATTCACAGATACGCAGTATTTT. It translates to CASTKEGAFTDTQYF.

There are a few counts of this clone. This rearrangement joins TRBV19 to TRBJ2-7, with 13 bases aligning to TRBD2. The CDR3 spans 15 residues. Per the germline V gene, CDR1 is LNHDA and CDR2 is SQIVND (reference sequence). Unmatched junction bases numbered 2, after V lost 6 bases and J lost 0 bases. The CDR3 DNA follows: TGTGCCAGTAGGACTAGCGGGAGGAGCTCCTACGAGCAGTACTTC. This sequence encodes CASRTSGRSSYEQYF. The full variable domain, in which reference TRBV19 and TRBJ2-7 provide the parts outside the CDR3, is DGGITQSPKYLFRKEGQNVTLSCEQNLNHDAMYWYRQDPGQGLRLIYYSQIVNDFQKGDIAEGYSVSREKKESFPLTVTSAQKNPTAFYLCASRTSGRSSYEQYFGPGTRLTVT.

The J gene is TRBJ1-3, the V gene TRBV28, with D possibly matching TRBD1 (5 bases). Germline V lookup: CDR1 MDHEN, CDR2 SYDVKM. This CDR3 comprises 15 residues. Between the trimmed V and J ends, which lost 7 bases and 0 bases, there was a span of 13 bases. The CDR3: CASTLGGTSGNTIYF. Here the CDR3 DNA reads TGTGCCAGCACCTTGGGGGGAACCTCTGGAAACACCATATATTTT. Full variable domain (rest looked up from reference TRBV28 and TRBJ1-3): DVKVTQSSRYLVKRTGEKVFLECVQDMDHENMFWYRQDPGLGLRLIYFSYDVKMKEKGDIPEGYSVSREKKERFSLILESASTNQTSMYLCASTLGGTSGNTIYFGEGSWLTVV.

This clone was recorded only once. The chain combines TRBV6-1 with TRBJ1-3, with 9 positions matching TRBD1. Germline lookup yields CDR1 MNHNS and CDR2 SASEGT. The CDR3 has 16 residues. Losses at the gene ends were 2 bases for V and 4 bases for J; bases not matched to a gene: 6. The CDR3 spells CASSELQGASGNTIYF. CDR3 sequence (DNA): TGTGCCAGCAGTGAACTACAGGGGGCTTCAGGAAACACCATATATTTT.